The clone carrying this T cell receptor beta chain occurred a few times. The antigen remains unidentified. This sample was included in a study of OX40 agonist ivuxolimab in advanced cancers. Study as a whole: Patients received the agonistic anti-OX40 (CD134) antibody ivuxolimab. General study findings and limits: In general, CD8+ T cells held more expanded clones than CD4+ did, on average. Normalized expansion of T-cell clones was also low for some nonresponders.

The data were produced by immunoSEQ multiplex PCR, yet TCRdb's version contains in-frame clones alone and is incomplete. This repertoire shows around 19,000 clones, about three quarters found once; its top ten account for 26%. Trimming stripped 5 bases from V and 5 bases from J, with 21 bases between. This CDR3 contains 16 residues. Looked up from germline, CDR1 is SGHTA and CDR2 is FQGTGA. The V and J genes are TRBV7-3 and TRBJ1-2; D is ambiguous. Sequenced here: CD4+ or CD8+ T cells sorted from blood, sampled in a trial of the OX40 agonist ivuxolimab. The source of this sequence is an adult with an advanced solid tumor such as melanoma, head and neck, liver or kidney cancer. The CDR3 DNA follows: TGTGCCAGCAGCCCCAACCCTAGTGATACCGGGTATGGCTACACCTTC. It codes for CASSPNPSDTGYGYTF.